This T cell receptor beta chain was recovered during a study of beta chain features in type 1 diabetes. This clone appeared a few times. Its antigen is unknown. CDR1 and CDR2 (germline): MNHEY, SVGAGI. The CDR3 loop spans 15 amino acids. V was pared by 6 bases and J by 5 bases, with 6 bases of the junction left unmatched. General study findings and limits: Across all four CD4+ subsets, people with type 1 diabetes showed modestly shorter TCRB CDR3s.

Sequencing targeted expressed TCRB transcripts, as all isolated RNA had been reverse transcribed. The method was immunoSEQ multiplex PCR; TCRdb's version includes in-frame clones alone and lacks a portion of them. The sample has 900,000 or so clones; roughly 15% are singletons. The specimen was naive CD4+ T cells from blood. The rearrangement joins TRBV6-5 to TRBJ2-5; 13 bases align to TRBD2. This sequence originates from a woman between 18 and 29 years old in good health. The CDR3 here is CASRPGTSGTETQYF. The CDR3 DNA is TGTGCCAGCAGGCCCGGGACTAGCGGGACGGAGACCCAGTACTTC.